These 9 T cell receptor beta chains came from one sample sequenced in a study of CD8 T cells in ankylosing spondylitis. Findings and limits, study-wide: Characteristic of ankylosing spondylitis blood, it appeared, was a TCR beta motif comprising several highly homologous variants.

TCRdb recomputed calls from the 5' RACE reads with MiXCR, one row per CDR3 protein. The sample has approximately 540,000 distinct CDR3 sequences, roughly 13% seen once. Their target antigens are unknown. The sequencing input was blood, either unsorted or a sorted T cell fraction (not recorded which). Receptors were obtained from a male donor with ankylosing spondylitis.

This clonotype was seen a handful of times. The chain employs TRBV4-2 and TRBJ1-2, with D hard to call. With 3 bases removed from V and 8 bases from J, the gap between germline ends came to 10 bases. The CDR3 covers 12 residues. Germline lookup yields CDR1 LGHNA and CDR2 YNFKEQ. The DNA of the CDR3 is TGTGCCAGCAGCCACCCGACGGGGGGCTACACCTTC. This codes for CASSHPTGGYTF.

The V and J genes are TRBV30 and TRBJ2-1, with unresolved D. The germline V and J ends were trimmed by 1 base and 9 bases, with 13 bases remaining between them. This CDR3 comprises 13 residues. CDR1 GTSNPN and CDR2 SVGIG come from the germline V gene (reference sequence). CDR3 loop: CAWSAHPKVEQFF. The CDR3 coding sequence is TGTGCCTGGAGTGCCCACCCGAAGGTTGAGCAGTTCTTC.

The J gene is TRBJ2-2, the V gene TRBV5-1, with 9 bases identical to TRBD1. The CDR3 has 16 residues. With V trimmed by 7 bases and J by 1 base, 8 bases remained unmatched. Germline V gives CDR1 SGHRS, CDR2 YFSETQ. The CDR3 sequence: CASQPLGQGNTGELFF. The CDR3 nucleotides read TGCGCCAGCCAGCCTTTGGGACAGGGGAACACCGGGGAGCTGTTTTTT.

This clonotype was counted many times. CDR3 protein: CATSDPGKGEKLFF. CDR3 coding DNA: TGTGCCACCAGTGATCCAGGCAAGGGGGAAAAACTGTTTTTT. The chain carries TRBV24-1 and TRBJ1-4; D may be TRBD1 (5 bases). Per germline, CDR1 KGHDR and CDR2 SFDVKD. The CDR3 totals 14 residues. V was pared by 3 bases and J by 8 bases, with 12 bases between.

Ten or more counts support this clonotype. The chain is built from TRBV20-1 and TRBJ1-2, with 11 bases identical to TRBD1. CDR1 and CDR2 from the germline V gene are DFQATT and SNEGSKA (reference sequence). V shed 2 bases, J shed 8 bases, and the junction held 10 bases outside the gene matches. The CDR3 contains 15 residues. The CDR3 is CSARTGQGALGGYTF. In DNA form, the CDR3 reads TGCAGTGCTAGAACCGGACAGGGGGCGCTTGGCGGCTACACCTTC.

The chain links TRBV24-1 to TRBJ2-3; D is unresolved. V lost 7 bases and J 2 bases, leaving 12 bases between the germline ends. The CDR3 sequence is 14 residues long. In germline, CDR1 is KGHDR, CDR2 SFDVKD. The CDR3 reads CATRRSAATDTQYF. In DNA, the CDR3 is TGTGCCACCAGGCGAAGCGCGGCCACAGATACGCAGTATTTT.

This sequence joins TRBV9 and TRBJ2-2, with 7 positions matching TRBD2. CDR1 and CDR2 from the germline V gene are SGDLS and YYNGEE. V lost 4 bases, J lost 1 base, and 4 bases stayed unmatched. This CDR3 spans 15 amino acids. Here the CDR3 DNA reads TGTGCCAGCAGCAAGCGGGACGGGAACACCGGGGAGCTGTTTTTT. It yields the protein CASSKRDGNTGELFF.

This clonotype was observed a few times. The gene calls are TRBV5-1 and TRBJ1-1, with D unclear. Per germline, CDR1 SGHRS and CDR2 YFSETQ. V shed 1 base and J shed 0 bases, with 7 bases lying between them. There are 14 residues in the CDR3. CDR3 protein: CASSLLQMNTEAFF. The DNA of the CDR3 is TGCGCCAGCAGCTTGTTACAGATGAACACTGAAGCTTTCTTT.

This clonotype was recorded at least ten times. V is TRBV7-2 and J is TRBJ2-1; a weak D match, TRBD1 (6 bases). Looked up from germline, CDR1 is SGHTA and CDR2 is FQGNSA. Trimming took 6 bases from V and 0 from J, leaving 9 bases between them. This CDR3 comprises 14 residues. The CDR3 DNA follows: TGTGCCAGCAGTAAAGGGGGCTCCTACAATGAGCAGTTCTTC. Protein: CASSKGGSYNEQFF.